These T cell receptor beta chains were read from a single sample in a study of response to subunit inactivated influenza vaccine. TCRdb reanalysed the RT-PCR reads using MiXCR and keeps one entry per CDR3 protein. The top ten hold about 12% of the sample, which has a few hundred thousand distinct CDR3 sequences, 10% to 11% seen once. Sequenced material: PBMCs from blood, taken about 6 weeks after vaccination. These receptors all come from a man in his forties or fifties who received an inactivated influenza vaccine. Both conserved end residues are part of each CDR3. A D gene is named only where the DNA matches it firmly. Not all rows give a size; the values are once, few, many and, for expanded clones, a class.

j_gene	d_gene	abundance	v_gene	CDR3aa	CDR3nt
TRBJ2-7	TRBD1	few	TRBV20-1	CSAIPGTGIYEQYF	TGCAGTGCTATTCCCGGGACAGGAATCTACGAGCAGTACTTC
TRBJ2-5	TRBD1	many	TRBV24-1	CATSDSPGQGVAQYF	TGTGCCACCAGTGATTCCCCGGGACAGGGGGTCGCCCAGTACTTC
TRBJ2-5	NA	few	TRBV24-1	CATSDNRQGSLETQYF	TGTGCCACCAGTGATAACAGGCAGGGCAGTCTAGAGACCCAGTACTTC
TRBJ1-6	NA	NA	TRBV5-8	CASSLAGTVNSPLHF	TGTGCCAGCAGCTTGGCCGGGACGGTGAATTCACCCCTCCACTTT
TRBJ1-4	TRBD1	NA	TRBV28	CASRDSRSEKLFF	TGTGCCAGCCGGGACAGCCGGTCTGAAAAACTGTTTTTT
TRBJ1-4	NA	many	TRBV12-3/TRBV12-4	CASTTPGGVEKLFF	TGTGCCAGCACTACCCCCGGGGGGGTTGAAAAACTGTTTTTT
TRBJ2-5	TRBD2	NA	TRBV7-8	CASSLGGVSGYQETQYF	TGTGCCAGCAGCTTAGGGGGGGTTAGCGGGTATCAAGAGACCCAGTACTTC
TRBJ1-4	TRBD1	few	TRBV5-1	CASRDLQGRVEKLFF	TGCGCCAGCAGGGATTTACAGGGGAGGGTCGAAAAACTGTTTTTT
TRBJ1-4	TRBD1	NA	TRBV29-1	CSVEDLRGNEKLFF	TGCAGCGTTGAAGATCTCAGGGGGAATGAAAAACTGTTTTTT
TRBJ2-4	NA	many	TRBV28	CASSPGSAKNIQYF	TGTGCCAGCAGCCCAGGGTCAGCCAAAAACATTCAGTACTTC
TRBJ1-6	NA	few	TRBV3-1	CASSQDWAAYNSPLHF	TGTGCCAGCAGCCAAGACTGGGCCGCATATAATTCACCCCTCCACTTT
TRBJ2-1	NA	many	TRBV7-2	CASSLGPGATVVFF	TGTGCCAGCAGCTTAGGCCCGGGGGCCACGGTGGTATTCTTC
TRBJ2-1	NA	few	TRBV6-2/TRBV6-3	CASLKATAYNEQFF	TGTGCCAGCCTAAAAGCGACAGCTTACAATGAGCAGTTCTTC
TRBJ1-1	NA	NA	TRBV5-1	CASSFGGATEAFF	TGCGCCAGCAGTTTCGGCGGAGCCACTGAAGCTTTCTTT
TRBJ2-1	NA	few	TRBV2	CASKSDNNEQFF	TGTGCCAGCAAATCCGACAACAATGAGCAGTTCTTC
TRBJ2-7	TRBD2	NA	TRBV28	CASRLGGGGPYEQYF	TGTGCCAGCAGACTCGGGGGGGGAGGGCCTTACGAGCAGTACTTC
TRBJ2-1	NA	NA	TRBV29-1	CSAPGGRKRALQVAEQFF	TGCAGCGCCCCCGGGGGCAGGAAGCGGGCTCTCCAGGTTGCTGAGCAGTTCTTC
TRBJ1-2	NA	few	TRBV20-1	CSASVAGSPLYGYTF	TGCAGTGCTAGTGTCGCAGGTTCCCCACTGTATGGCTACACCTTC
TRBJ1-1	TRBD1	NA	TRBV7-2	CASSLDGQATNTEAFF	TGTGCCAGCAGCTTAGACGGACAGGCCACCAACACTGAAGCTTTCTTT
TRBJ2-5	NA	few	TRBV12-3/TRBV12-4	CASSPDTSRTQYF	TGTGCCAGCAGCCCGGACACTTCCAGGACCCAGTACTTC
TRBJ2-2	TRBD2	NA	TRBV18	CASMTSGSSAGELFF	TGTGCCAGCATGACTAGCGGGAGTTCGGCCGGGGAGCTGTTTTTT
TRBJ1-2	TRBD1	many	TRBV25-1	CASSEDRGLYGYTF	TGTGCCAGCAGTGAGGACAGGGGACTCTATGGCTACACCTTC
TRBJ2-7	NA	many	TRBV11-2	CASSSAVSYEQYF	TGTGCCAGCAGCTCGGCCGTCTCCTACGAGCAGTACTTC
TRBJ1-1	NA	NA	TRBV5-1	CASRLQAGADTEAFF	TGCGCCAGCAGGTTGCAAGCAGGGGCGGACACTGAAGCTTTCTTT
TRBJ2-4	NA	many	TRBV20-1	CSARASLAKNIQYF	TGCAGTGCTAGGGCCTCGTTAGCCAAAAACATTCAGTACTTC
TRBJ1-2	NA	many	TRBV6-5	CASSYKGNYGYTF	TGTGCCAGCAGTTACAAGGGGAACTATGGCTACACCTTC
TRBJ1-2	NA	few	TRBV7-2	CASSLSFQTSSYGYTF	TGTGCCAGCAGCTTATCCTTTCAAACATCTTCATATGGCTACACCTTC
TRBJ2-3	TRBD2	NA	TRBV5-1	CASSWGSGRTDTQYF	TGCGCCAGCAGCTGGGGGAGCGGGAGAACAGATACGCAGTATTTT
TRBJ2-5	TRBD2	NA	TRBV6-1	CASSELAGKETQYF	TGTGCCAGCAGTGAGCTAGCGGGGAAAGAGACCCAGTACTTC
TRBJ1-5	TRBD1	NA	TRBV20-1	CSARDLRGTSNQPQHF	TGCAGTGCTAGAGACCTCAGGGGGACAAGCAATCAGCCCCAGCATTTT
TRBJ1-4	NA	NA	TRBV30	CAWSVLGPSTNEKLFF	TGTGCCTGGAGTGTGTTAGGACCTTCAACTAATGAAAAACTGTTTTTT
TRBJ2-5	NA	NA	TRBV9	CASSVADGGQETQYF	TGTGCCAGCAGCGTAGCCGACGGAGGCCAAGAGACCCAGTACTTC
TRBJ2-1	NA	many	TRBV4-3	CASSRERTNYNEQFF	TGCGCCAGCAGCCGTGAGCGGACTAACTACAATGAGCAGTTCTTC
TRBJ2-2	TRBD1	few	TRBV7-2	CASRSGTDLTGELFF	TGTGCCAGCAGAAGTGGGACAGACCTCACCGGGGAGCTGTTTTTT
TRBJ1-2	NA	few	TRBV7-8	CASSQWTDPTISYGYTF	TGTGCCAGCAGCCAGTGGACAGACCCCACGATTTCCTATGGCTACACCTTC
TRBJ2-3	NA	many	TRBV7-2	CASSLTLAGGGTQYF	TGTGCCAGCAGCCTAACACTAGCCGGAGGGGGTACGCAGTATTTT
TRBJ2-7	TRBD1	NA	TRBV18	CASSPRDRGIHEQYF	TGTGCCAGCTCCCCCCGGGACAGGGGGATCCACGAGCAGTACTTC
TRBJ1-1	NA	NA	TRBV11-2	CASSLAWESTEAFF	TGTGCCAGCAGCTTAGCATGGGAAAGCACTGAAGCTTTCTTT
TRBJ2-1	NA	once	TRBV7-9	CASSHSGGSSYNEQFF	TGTGCCAGCAGCCACAGTGGGGGGAGCTCCTACAATGAGCAGTTCTTC
TRBJ2-7	NA	many	TRBV20-1	CSARGVLYDYEQYF	TGCAGTGCTAGAGGGGTCCTCTACGACTACGAGCAGTACTTC
TRBJ2-5	TRBD1	many	TRBV20-1	CSAPGQGREETQYF	TGCAGTGCGCCAGGACAGGGACGGGAAGAGACCCAGTACTTC
TRBJ2-5	TRBD1	few	TRBV4-1	CASSQDFRQGKETQYF	TGCGCCAGCAGCCAAGATTTCCGACAGGGAAAAGAGACCCAGTACTTC
TRBJ2-3	NA	NA	TRBV6-6	CASSHEWGTQYF	TGTGCCAGCAGCCACGAGTGGGGTACGCAGTATTTT
TRBJ1-4	NA	few	TRBV5-6	CASSFGGANNEKLFF	TGTGCCAGCAGCTTCGGGGGCGCCAATAATGAAAAACTGTTTTTT
TRBJ2-5	TRBD2	NA	TRBV29-1	CSVAGAGVQETQYF	TGCAGCGTTGCCGGGGCGGGGGTCCAAGAGACCCAGTACTTC
TRBJ2-7	TRBD1	many	TRBV27	CASSWQGASYEQYF	TGTGCCAGCAGTTGGCAGGGGGCGTCCTACGAGCAGTACTTC
TRBJ2-7	TRBD1	many	TRBV20-1	CSAPGTVSEQYF	TGCAGTGCTCCCGGGACAGTCAGCGAGCAGTACTTC
TRBJ1-1	NA	many	TRBV12-3/TRBV12-4	CASSFRTESTEAFF	TGTGCCAGCAGTTTCAGGACAGAGAGCACTGAAGCTTTCTTT
TRBJ2-1	NA	many	TRBV29-1	CSGSYRAGEQFF	TGCAGCGGCTCCTACAGGGCGGGTGAGCAGTTCTTC
TRBJ2-7	NA	NA	TRBV7-3	CASSLTRAREQYF	TGTGCCAGCAGCTTAACGAGGGCCCGGGAGCAGTACTTC
TRBJ2-3	NA	few	TRBV20-1	CSARVSGSADTQYF	TGCAGTGCTAGGGTTTCGGGGTCGGCAGATACGCAGTATTTT
TRBJ1-1	NA	few	TRBV7-9	CASSDGRSTGDFF	TGTGCCAGCAGCGACGGGAGGTCAACGGGGGATTTCTTT
TRBJ2-3	TRBD2	few	TRBV5-6	CASASGLAGVTQYF	TGTGCCAGCGCTTCCGGACTAGCGGGAGTCACGCAGTATTTT